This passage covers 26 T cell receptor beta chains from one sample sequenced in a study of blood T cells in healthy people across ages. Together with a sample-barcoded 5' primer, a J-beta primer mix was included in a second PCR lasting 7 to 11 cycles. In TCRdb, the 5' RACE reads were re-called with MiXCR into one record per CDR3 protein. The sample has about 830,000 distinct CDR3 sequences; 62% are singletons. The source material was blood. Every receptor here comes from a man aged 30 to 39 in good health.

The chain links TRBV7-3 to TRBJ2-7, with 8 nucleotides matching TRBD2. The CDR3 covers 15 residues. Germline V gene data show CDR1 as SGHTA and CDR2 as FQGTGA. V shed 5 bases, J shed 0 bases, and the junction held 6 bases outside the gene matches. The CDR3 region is CASSLNSGASYEQYF. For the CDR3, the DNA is TGTGCCAGCAGCCTCAATAGCGGGGCCTCCTACGAGCAGTACTTC.

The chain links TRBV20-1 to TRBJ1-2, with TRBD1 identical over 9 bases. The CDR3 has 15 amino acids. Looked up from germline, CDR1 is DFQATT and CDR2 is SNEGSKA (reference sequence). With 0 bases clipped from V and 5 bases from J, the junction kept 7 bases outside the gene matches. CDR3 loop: CSARDGTGIGYGYTF. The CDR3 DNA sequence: TGCAGTGCTAGAGATGGGACAGGGATAGGGTATGGCTACACCTTC.

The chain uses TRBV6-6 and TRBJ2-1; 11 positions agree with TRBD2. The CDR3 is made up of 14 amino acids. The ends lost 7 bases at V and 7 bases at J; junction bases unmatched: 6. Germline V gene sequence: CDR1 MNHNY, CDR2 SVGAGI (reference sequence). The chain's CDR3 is CASTPTSGVNEQFF. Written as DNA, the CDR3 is TGTGCCAGCACCCCGACTAGCGGGGTGAATGAGCAGTTCTTC.

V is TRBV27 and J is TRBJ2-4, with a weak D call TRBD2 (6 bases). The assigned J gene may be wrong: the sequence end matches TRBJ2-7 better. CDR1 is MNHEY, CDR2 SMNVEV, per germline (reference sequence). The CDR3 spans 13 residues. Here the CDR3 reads CASRDSGDHEQYF. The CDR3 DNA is TGTGCCAGCAGGGATTCGGGGGACCACGAGCAGTACTTC.

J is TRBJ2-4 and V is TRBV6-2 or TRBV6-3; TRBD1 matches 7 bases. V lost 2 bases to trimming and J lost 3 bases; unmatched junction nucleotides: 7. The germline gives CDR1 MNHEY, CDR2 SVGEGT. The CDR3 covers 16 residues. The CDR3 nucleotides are TGTGCCAGCAGTTACAGTAGCCGGGACAGCAAAAACATTCAGTACTTC. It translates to CASSYSSRDSKNIQYF.

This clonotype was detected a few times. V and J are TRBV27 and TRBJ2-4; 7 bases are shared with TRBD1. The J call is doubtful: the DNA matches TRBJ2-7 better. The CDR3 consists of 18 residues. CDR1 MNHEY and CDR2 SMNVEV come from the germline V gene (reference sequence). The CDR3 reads CASRRTGGFIGVGYEQYF. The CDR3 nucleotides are TGTGCCAGCAGAAGGACAGGTGGATTTATCGGAGTGGGTTACGAGCAGTACTTC.

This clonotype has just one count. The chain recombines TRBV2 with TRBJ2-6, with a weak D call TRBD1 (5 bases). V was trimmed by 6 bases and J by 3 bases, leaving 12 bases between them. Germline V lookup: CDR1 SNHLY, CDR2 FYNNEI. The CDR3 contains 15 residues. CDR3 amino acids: CASRVSGYGANVLTF. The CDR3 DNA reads TGTGCCAGCAGAGTTTCAGGGTATGGGGCCAACGTCCTGACTTTC.

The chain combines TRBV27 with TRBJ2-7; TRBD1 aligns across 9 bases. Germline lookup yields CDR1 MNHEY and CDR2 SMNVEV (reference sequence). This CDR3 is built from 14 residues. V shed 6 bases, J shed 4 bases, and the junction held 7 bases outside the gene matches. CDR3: CASRTGTGYYEQYF. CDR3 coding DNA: TGTGCCAGCAGAACCGGGACAGGGTATTACGAGCAGTACTTC.

The CDR3 reads CAISGGRLYYEQYF. The CDR3 nucleotides are TGTGCCATCAGTGGGGGCCGGTTGTACTACGAGCAGTACTTC. The chain combines TRBV10-3 with TRBJ2-7; D is possibly TRBD1 (5 bases). With 4 bases removed from V and 3 bases from J, the gap between germline ends came to 13 bases. Germline loops: CDR1 ENHRY, CDR2 SYGVKD. The CDR3 spans 14 residues.

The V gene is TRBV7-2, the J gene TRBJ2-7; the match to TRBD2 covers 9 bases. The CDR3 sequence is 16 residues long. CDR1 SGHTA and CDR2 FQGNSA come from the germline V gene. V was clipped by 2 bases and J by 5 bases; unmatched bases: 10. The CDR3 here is CASSLTPGTSNHEQYF. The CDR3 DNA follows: TGTGCCAGCAGCTTAACCCCCGGGACTAGCAACCACGAGCAGTACTTC.

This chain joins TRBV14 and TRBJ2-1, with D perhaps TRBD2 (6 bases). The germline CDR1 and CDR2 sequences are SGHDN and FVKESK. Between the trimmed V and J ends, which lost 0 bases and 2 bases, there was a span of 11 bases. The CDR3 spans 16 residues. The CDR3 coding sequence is TGTGCCAGCAGCCAAGATGGGGGAGGCACCTACAATGAGCAGTTCTTC. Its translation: CASSQDGGGTYNEQFF.

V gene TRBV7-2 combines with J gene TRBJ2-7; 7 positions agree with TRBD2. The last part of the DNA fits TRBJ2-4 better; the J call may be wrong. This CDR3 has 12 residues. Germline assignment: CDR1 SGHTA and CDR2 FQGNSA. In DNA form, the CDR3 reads TGTGCCAGCAGCTTCGGGGAGGGCATTCAGTACTTC. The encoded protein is CASSFGEGIQYF.

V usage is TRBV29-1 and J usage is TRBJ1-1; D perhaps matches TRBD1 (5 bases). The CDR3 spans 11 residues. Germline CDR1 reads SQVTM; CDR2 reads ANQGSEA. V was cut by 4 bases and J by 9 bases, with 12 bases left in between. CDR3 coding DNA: TGCAGCGTTGTCGTAGAGGGGAAAGCTTTCTTT. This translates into CSVVVEGKAFF.

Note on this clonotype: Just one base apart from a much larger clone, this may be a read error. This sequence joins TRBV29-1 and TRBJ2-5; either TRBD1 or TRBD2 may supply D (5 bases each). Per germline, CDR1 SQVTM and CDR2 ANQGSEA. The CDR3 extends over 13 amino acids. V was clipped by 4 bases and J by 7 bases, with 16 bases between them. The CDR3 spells CSVGDVRMATQYF. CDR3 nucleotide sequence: TGCAGCGTTGGGGACGTCCGGATGGCGACCCAGTACTTC.

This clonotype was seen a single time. CDR3 residues: CASSLEAGLSDTEAFF. For the CDR3, the DNA is TGTGCCAGCAGTCTGGAGGCAGGGCTATCGGACACTGAAGCTTTCTTT. V usage is TRBV12-3 or TRBV12-4 and J usage is TRBJ1-1, with a tentative D call TRBD1 (5 bases). Trimming pared 5 bases from V and 3 bases from J, leaving 19 bases between. The CDR3 has 16 amino acids.

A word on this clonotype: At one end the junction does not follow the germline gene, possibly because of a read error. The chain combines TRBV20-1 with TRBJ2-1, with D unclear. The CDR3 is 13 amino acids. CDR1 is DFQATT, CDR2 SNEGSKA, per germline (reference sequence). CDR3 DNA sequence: TGCAGTGCTGGACGATTGATGGGTAATGAGCGGTTCTTC. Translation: CSAGRLMGNERFF.

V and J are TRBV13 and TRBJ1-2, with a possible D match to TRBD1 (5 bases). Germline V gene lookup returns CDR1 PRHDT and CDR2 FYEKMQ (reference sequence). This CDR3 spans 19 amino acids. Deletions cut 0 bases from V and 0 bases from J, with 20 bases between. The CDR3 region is CASSLGLVWAGRPNYGYTF. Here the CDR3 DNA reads TGTGCCAGCAGCTTAGGCCTGGTTTGGGCAGGGAGACCTAACTATGGCTACACCTTC.

CDR3 nucleotides: TGTGCCAGCAGACAGACAGGGGGTATTAGTCAGCCCCAGCATTTT. It is translated as CASRQTGGISQPQHF. The chain is built from TRBV6-2 or TRBV6-3 and TRBJ1-5; 9 positions agree with TRBD1. V gave up 6 bases and J gave up 6 bases; unmatched junction bases: 9. The CDR3 sequence is 15 residues long. Germline assignment: CDR1 MNHEY and CDR2 SVGEGT.

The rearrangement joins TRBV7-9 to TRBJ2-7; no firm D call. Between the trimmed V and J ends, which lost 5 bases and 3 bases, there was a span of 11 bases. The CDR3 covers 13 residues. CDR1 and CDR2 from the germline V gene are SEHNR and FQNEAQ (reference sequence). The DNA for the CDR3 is TGTGCCAGCAGCCCTCAGGTGAACTACGAGCAGTACTTC. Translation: CASSPQVNYEQYF.

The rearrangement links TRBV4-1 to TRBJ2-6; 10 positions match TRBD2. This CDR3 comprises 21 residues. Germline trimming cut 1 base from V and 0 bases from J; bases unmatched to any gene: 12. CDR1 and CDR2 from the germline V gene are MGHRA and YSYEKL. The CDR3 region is CASSQVRGTSGVFSGANVLTF. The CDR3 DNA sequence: TGCGCCAGCAGCCAAGTTAGGGGTACTAGCGGGGTTTTCTCTGGGGCCAACGTCCTGACTTTC.

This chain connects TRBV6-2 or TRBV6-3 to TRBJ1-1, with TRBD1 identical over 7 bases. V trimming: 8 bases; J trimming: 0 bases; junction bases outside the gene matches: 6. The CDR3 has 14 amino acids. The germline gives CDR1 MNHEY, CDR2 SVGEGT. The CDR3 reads CASDREFMNTEAFF. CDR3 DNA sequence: TGTGCCAGCGACAGGGAATTTATGAACACTGAAGCTTTCTTT.

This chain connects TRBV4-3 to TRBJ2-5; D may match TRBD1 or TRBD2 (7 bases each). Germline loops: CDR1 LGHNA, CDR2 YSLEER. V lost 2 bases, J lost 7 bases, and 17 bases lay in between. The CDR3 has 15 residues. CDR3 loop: CASSQHVSGGGTQYF. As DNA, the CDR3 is TGCGCCAGCAGCCAACACGTCTCAGGGGGGGGGACCCAGTACTTC.

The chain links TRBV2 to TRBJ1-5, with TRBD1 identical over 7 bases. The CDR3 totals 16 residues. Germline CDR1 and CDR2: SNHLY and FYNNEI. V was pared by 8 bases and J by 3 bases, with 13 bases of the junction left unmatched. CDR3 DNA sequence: TGTGCCAGCGGGGCTCCCGGGACAGCCTACAATCAGCCCCAGCATTTT. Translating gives CASGAPGTAYNQPQHF.

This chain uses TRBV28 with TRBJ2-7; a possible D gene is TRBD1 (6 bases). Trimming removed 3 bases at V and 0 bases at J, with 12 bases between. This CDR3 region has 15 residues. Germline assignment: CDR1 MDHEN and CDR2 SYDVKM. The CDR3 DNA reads TGTGCCAGCAGTTTCAGGGGCAAAACCTCCTACGAGCAGTACTTC. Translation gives CASSFRGKTSYEQYF.

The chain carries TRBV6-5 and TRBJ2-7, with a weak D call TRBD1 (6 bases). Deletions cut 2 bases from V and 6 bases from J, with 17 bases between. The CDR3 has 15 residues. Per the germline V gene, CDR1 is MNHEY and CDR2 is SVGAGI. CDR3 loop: CASSYVSDSRAEQYF. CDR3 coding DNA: TGTGCCAGCAGTTACGTCTCGGACAGTAGGGCCGAGCAGTACTTC.

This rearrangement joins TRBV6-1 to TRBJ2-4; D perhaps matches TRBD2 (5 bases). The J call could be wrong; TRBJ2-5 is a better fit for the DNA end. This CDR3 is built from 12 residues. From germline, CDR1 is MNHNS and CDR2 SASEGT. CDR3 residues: CASSVGLETQYF. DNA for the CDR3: TGTGCCAGCAGTGTTGGACTTGAGACCCAGTACTTC.